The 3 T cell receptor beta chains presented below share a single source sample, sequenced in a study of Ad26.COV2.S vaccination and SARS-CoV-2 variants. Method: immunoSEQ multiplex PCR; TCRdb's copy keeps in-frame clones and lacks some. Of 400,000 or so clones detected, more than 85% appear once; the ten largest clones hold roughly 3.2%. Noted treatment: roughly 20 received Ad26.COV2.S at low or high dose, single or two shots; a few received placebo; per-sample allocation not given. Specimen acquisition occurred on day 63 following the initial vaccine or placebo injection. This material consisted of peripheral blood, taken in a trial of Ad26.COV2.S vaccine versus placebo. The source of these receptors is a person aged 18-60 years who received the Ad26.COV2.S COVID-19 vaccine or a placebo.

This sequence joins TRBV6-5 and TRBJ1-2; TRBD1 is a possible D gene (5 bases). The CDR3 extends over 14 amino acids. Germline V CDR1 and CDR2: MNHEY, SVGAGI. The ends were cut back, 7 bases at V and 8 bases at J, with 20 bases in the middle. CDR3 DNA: TGTGCCAGCACCTCGTCCAGGGCTCTGTGGGGCTACACCTTC. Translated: CASTSSRALWGYTF.

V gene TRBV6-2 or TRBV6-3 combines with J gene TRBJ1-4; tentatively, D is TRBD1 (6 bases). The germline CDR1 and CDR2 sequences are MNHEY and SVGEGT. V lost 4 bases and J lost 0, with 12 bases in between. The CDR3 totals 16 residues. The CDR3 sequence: CASSSPNRATNEKLFF. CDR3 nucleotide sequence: TGTGCCAGCAGTTCCCCCAACAGGGCAACTAATGAAAAACTGTTTTTT.

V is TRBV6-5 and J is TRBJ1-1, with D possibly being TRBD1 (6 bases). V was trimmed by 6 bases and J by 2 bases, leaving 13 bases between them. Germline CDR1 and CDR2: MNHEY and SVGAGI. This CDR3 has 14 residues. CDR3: CASSTRGANTEAFF. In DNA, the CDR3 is TGTGCCAGCAGCACCCGGGGGGCCAACACTGAAGCTTTCTTT.